These T cell receptor beta chains were read from a single sample in a study of cytomegalovirus exposure and HLA in healthy donors. The assay was immunoSEQ multiplex PCR, and TCRdb's table has in-frame clones only and misses some. The sample includes 55,000 to 70,000 clones, 85% to 95% seen only once; the top ten take under 3%. The sequencing input was PBMCs. All receptors come from a man younger than 35 in good health and CMV-seronegative. CDR3s include the opening cysteine and the closing phenylalanine or tryptophan. The D gene is left open where the match is weak.

j_call | d_call | v_call | cdr3_aa | cdr3_nt
TRBJ2-3 | . | TRBV19 | CASSQTARDTQYF | TGTGCCAGTAGTCAGACGGCTAGAGATACGCAGTATTTT
TRBJ2-1 | TRBD2 | TRBV11-2 | CASSLERLAGYNEQFF | TGTGCCAGCAGCTTAGAGCGCCTAGCGGGGTACAATGAGCAGTTCTTC
TRBJ2-1 | . | TRBV29-1 | CSVEDLIVGPGVYNEQFF | TGCAGCGTTGAAGATCTAATTGTGGGCCCGGGGGTCTACAATGAGCAGTTCTTC
TRBJ1-3 | . | TRBV2 | CASRGSSSSGNTIYF | TGTGCCAGCAGGGGGAGCAGCAGCTCTGGAAACACCATATATTTT
TRBJ1-1 | . | TRBV7-9 | CASSLKSTGRTEAFF | TGTGCCAGCAGCTTGAAATCCACAGGGCGCACTGAAGCTTTCTTT
TRBJ2-2 | . | TRBV27 | CASSARGPTNTGELFF | TGTGCCAGCAGCGCCAGGGGCCCCACGAACACCGGGGAGCTGTTTTTT
TRBJ2-2 | TRBD2 | TRBV27 | CASTRASGARTGELFF | TGTGCCAGCACACGGGCTAGCGGAGCGAGAACCGGGGAGCTGTTTTTT
TRBJ2-1 | TRBD2 | TRBV5-1 | CASSTDLAGGYNEQFF | TGCGCCAGCAGCACAGACCTAGCGGGCGGATACAATGAGCAGTTCTTC
TRBJ2-1 | TRBD1 | TRBV27 | CASSRRYGGQGADNEQFF | TGTGCCAGCAGTCGAAGGTACGGGGGACAGGGGGCCGACAATGAGCAGTTCTTC
TRBJ2-7 | . | TRBV7-9 | CASSLVLSYEQYF | TGTGCCAGCAGCTTAGTACTCTCCTACGAGCAGTACTTC
TRBJ2-3 | . | TRBV7-6 | CASSPAPTDTQYF | TGTGCCAGCAGCCCCGCGCCCACAGATACGCAGTATTTT
TRBJ2-2 | TRBD2 | TRBV4-1 | CASSQDSRGVSTGELFF | TGCGCCAGCAGCCAAGATTCACGGGGGGTTAGCACCGGGGAGCTGTTTTTT
TRBJ1-1 | . | TRBV7-2 | CASSLFPLNTEAFF | TGTGCCAGCAGCTTATTCCCACTAAACACTGAAGCTTTCTTT
TRBJ2-1 | . | TRBV5-4 | CASSLVAGNNEQFF | TGTGCCAGCAGCTTGGTTGCAGGGAACAATGAGCAGTTCTTC